This record covers a single TCR beta chain. Its antigen is as yet unknown. Germline assignment: CDR1 SEHNR and CDR2 FQNEAQ (reference sequence). The germline V and J ends were trimmed by 1 base and 8 bases, with 22 bases remaining between them. This CDR3 is built from 17 residues. This entry comes from a study of early T cells in non-severe SARS-CoV-2 infection. Overall study: Chains were unpaired, as sequencing was done on bulk RNA from unsorted whole blood. Study-level results: VDJdb matching favored anti-spike CD8 responses, missing private and CD4 specificities.

Researchers tagged individual cDNA molecules with unique molecular identifiers. TCRdb reanalysed the 5' RACE reads using MiXCR and keeps one entry per CDR3 protein. The top ten clones hold roughly 3% of a sample with tens of thousands of distinct CDR3 sequences, over 13% of them seen once. The clonotype originates from an adult who was a healthcare worker with PCR-confirmed SARS-CoV-2 infection or an uninfected control (not recorded which). Sequencing was performed on whole blood. The chain links TRBV7-9 to TRBJ2-3; tentatively, D is TRBD2 (6 bases). This CDR3 reads CASSLGVSAAGISTQYF. The CDR3 DNA sequence: TGTGCCAGCAGCTTAGGCGTTTCCGCTGCGGGGATCAGTACGCAGTATTTT.